The T cell receptor (beta chain) described here comes from a study of CD8 T cells in Susac syndrome. Study observations and caveats: Clonal CD8+ expansion in Susac was highest in TEMRA cells and active patients.

For this clonotype: What it recognizes is unknown.

Blood CD8+ and CD4+ T cells underwent high-throughput TCR beta sequencing. Random hexamers were used to reverse transcribe about 0.45 to 1 ug of RNA. TCRdb passed the immunoSEQ multiplex PCR reads through MiXCR, listing each CDR3 protein once. The top ten hold approximately 0.15% of the sample, which has under 200,000 distinct CDR3 sequences, 85% to 95% seen once. Germline V lookup: CDR1 MDHEN, CDR2 SYDVKM. V trimming: 5 bases; J trimming: 3 bases; junction bases outside the gene matches: 13. The CDR3 sequence is 18 residues long. This sequence was found in a human donor with Susac syndrome. The rearrangement links TRBV28 to TRBJ1-5, with 10 bases matching TRBD1. The specimen sequenced was CD8+ T cells from PBMCs. The CDR3: CASSPGTGAIIYNQPQHF. The CDR3 region has the DNA TGTGCCAGCAGTCCAGGGACAGGGGCGATAATATACAATCAGCCCCAGCATTTT.